The T cell receptor (beta chain) described here comes from a study of blood T cell repertoires in COVID-19 (dated by TCRdb to the early 2020s). Notes on the research overall: Collaborator samples came from the United States, Italy and Spain and covered acute and convalescent phases of COVID-19. The material from the prospective study consisted of cDNA or gDNA derived from T cells, B-cell-depleted T cells, or PBMCs. The dataset comprised deeply sampled blood TCRbeta repertoires from subjects exposed to, actively infected with, or recovered from COVID-19. The repertoires were released in a freely available public database intended as a resource for research on the immune response to SARS-CoV-2. Samples came from the ongoing ImmuneRACE study (first 160 participants) plus 1,254 subjects from 6 global collaborators. A de-identified subject ID, COVID-19 status, age in years and sex were almost always included in the sample metadata. Where available, HLA class I and class II types were obtained from metadata supplied by the sample provider rather than from assay-based typing. Overall results and qualifications from the work: The amount of clinical and demographic metadata varied by source and participant and was provided uncurated.

The collaborating institutions used their own protocols to collect whole blood in K2EDTA tubes. For TCRbeta analysis, collaborators shipped samples in one of three forms: frozen whole blood, isolated PBMCs, or DNA extracted from either of those sample types. With regard to this clone: The antigen this receptor binds is unknown. Nothing much larger sits one base from this clone, and base qualities are not available.

CDR1 and CDR2, looked up from the germline V gene, are SGDLS and YYNGEE. The CDR3, from cysteine to phenylalanine, totals 14 residues. Only the CDR3 portion is preserved as DNA: 42 bases, with reading frame beginning at the first base. Trimming takes 3 bases from V and 4 bases from J, and the germline ends sit 13 bases apart. TCRbeta CDR3 regions were amplified from genomic DNA by means of the immunoSEQ Assay, a bias-controlled multiplex PCR. From the authors' description of their analysis: Within the assay, amplification of reference gene primers was used to estimate how many nucleated cells each sample contained. Sequence reads were collapsed and filtered to measure the absolute abundance of every unique TCRbeta CDR3 rearrangement. Productive Simpson clonality was computed per sample as the square root of Simpson's diversity index over productive rearrangements. TCRdb limited this immuneACCESS table to in-frame rearrangements with V and J called. A share of clones is missing; checked studies link under half to unresolved V genes, and the rest is unexplained. The D gene and trimming were derived from the DNA, and the V and J assignments and clone size from that table. The sample table shows approximately 67,000 clones, and about 87% are seen once. The ten most abundant clones make up around 7.9% of the sample.

The sequence was obtained from a man in his forties or fifties with active COVID-19. The sequence links TRBV9 to TRBJ1-1, with the D gene call left open. Sequencing was done on a sample of peripheral blood. The CDR3: CASSADLGSTEAFF. The sequenced DNA: TGTGCCAGCAGCGCCGACCTCGGGAGCACTGAAGCTTTCTTT.